The next 14 T cell receptor beta chains were all read from a single sample in a study of blood T cell repertoires in COVID-19. Data came from immunoSEQ multiplex PCR; TCRdb stores just in-frame clones and leaves some out. The sample holds 73,000 or so clones, about 70% seen once. Sample: peripheral blood. The source of these receptors is a man aged 60-69 years with acute or convalescent COVID-19.

This rearrangement joins TRBV27 to TRBJ2-5; 7 bases match TRBD1. V shed 5 bases, J shed 1 base, and the junction held 7 bases outside the gene matches. Germline V lookup: CDR1 MNHEY, CDR2 SMNVEV (reference sequence). The CDR3 loop spans 15 amino acids. CDR3 nucleotides: TGTGCCAGCAGTCCCCAGGGACAGCTCCAAGAGACCCAGTACTTC. It yields the protein CASSPQGQLQETQYF.

The chain is built from TRBV27 and TRBJ2-2, with D hard to call. V was shortened by 6 bases and J by 3 bases, with 8 bases between the two germline ends. The CDR3 loop spans 13 amino acids. CDR1 and CDR2 from the germline V gene are MNHEY and SMNVEV (reference sequence). The CDR3 loop is CASSPSYTGELFF. DNA for the CDR3: TGTGCCAGCAGCCCCTCCTACACCGGGGAGCTGTTTTTT.

Remarks on this clone: Within the sample, other DNA sequences also encode this same CDR3. The J gene is TRBJ2-1, the V gene TRBV10-1; a possible D gene is TRBD2 (5 bases). V lost 0 bases and J lost 9, with 6 bases in between. The CDR3 runs to 12 residues. Germline assignment: CDR1 WNHNN and CDR2 SYGVQD (reference sequence). CDR3 sequence (DNA): TGCGCCAGCAGTGAGTCACGGGGTGAGCAGTTCTTC. Encoded protein: CASSESRGEQFF.

This clone was seen more than once but under ten times. CDR3 in amino acids: CASSRREEINTGELFF. The CDR3 bases are TGTGCCAGCAGTAGGAGGGAGGAAATAAACACCGGGGAGCTGTTTTTT. This chain links TRBV6-2 or TRBV6-3 with TRBJ2-2; tentative D call: TRBD2 (6 bases). CDR3 length: 16 residues. Germline CDR1 MNHEY, CDR2 SVGEGT. With 5 bases removed from V and 2 bases from J, the gap between germline ends came to 15 bases.

This chain joins TRBV7-3 and TRBJ2-5; no definite D call. The CDR3 runs to 13 residues. In germline, CDR1 is SGHTA, CDR2 FQGTGA. Trimming stripped 4 bases from V and 1 base from J, with 7 bases between. The CDR3 here is CASSSGLQETQYF. CDR3 in DNA: TGTGCCAGCAGCTCGGGTCTCCAAGAGACCCAGTACTTC. Using reference TRBV7-3 and TRBJ2-5 for the parts outside the CDR3, the full variable domain is GAGVSQTPSNKVTEKGKYVELRCDPISGHTALYWYRQSLGQGPEFLIYFQGTGAADDSGLPNDRFFAVRPEGSVSTLKIQRTERGDSAVYLCASSSGLQETQYFGPGTRLLVL.

As concerns this clone: Other DNA sequences within the sample encode an identical CDR3. The chain is built from TRBV6-5 and TRBJ2-3, with 11 positions matching TRBD2. Trimming cost V 8 bases and J 1 base; bases outside gene matches: 5. Per the germline V gene, CDR1 is MNHEY and CDR2 is SVGAGI. CDR3 length: 15 amino acids. The CDR3 spells CASRSGLAGTDTQYF. CDR3 bases: TGTGCCAGCCGATCGGGACTAGCGGGCACAGATACGCAGTATTTT.

V gene TRBV10-1 combines with J gene TRBJ2-7; TRBD1 matches at 12 bases. Germline V gene lookup returns CDR1 WNHNN and CDR2 SYGVQD (reference sequence). The CDR3 runs 15 residues. J gave up 4 bases and V 0 bases, and 1 base lay outside the gene matches. CDR3 residues: CASSESGQGAYEQYF. Written as DNA, the CDR3 is TGCGCCAGCAGTGAGTCGGGACAGGGGGCGTACGAGCAGTACTTC.

The V call is TRBV19, the J call TRBJ2-3; 9 bases line up with TRBD1. The CDR3 totals 15 residues. Germline-derived CDR1 and CDR2 are LNHDA and SQIVND (reference sequence). V was pared by 9 bases and J by 0 bases, with 7 bases of the junction left unmatched. CDR3 sequence (DNA): TGTGCCAGCGATAGGACAGGGGTTAGCACAGATACGCAGTATTTT. Its translation is CASDRTGVSTDTQYF.

The J gene is TRBJ2-2, the V gene TRBV27; 10 nucleotides align to TRBD2. V shed 1 base, J shed 5 bases, and the junction held 4 bases outside the gene matches. This CDR3 has 16 amino acids. CDR1 is MNHEY, CDR2 SMNVEV, per germline (reference sequence). CDR3: CASSLLLAGRTGELFF. The CDR3 DNA reads as TGTGCCAGCAGTTTATTACTAGCGGGGAGAACCGGGGAGCTGTTTTTT.

This clone appeared a few times. This chain joins TRBV21-1 and TRBJ2-7; no DNA check was done on the table's D call, TRBD1. TRBV21-1 constitutes a pseudogene. The CDR3 is 11 residues long. CDR3 DNA sequence: TGTGCCAGTGGACAGTGGGTATCGCAGTACGTC. Its protein is CASGQWVSQYV.

The chain couples TRBV4-1 to TRBJ2-4; TRBD1 agrees at 8 bases. J gave up 7 bases and V 0 bases, and 5 bases lay outside the gene matches. Germline V gives CDR1 MGHRA, CDR2 YSYEKL. This CDR3 has 15 residues. In DNA, the CDR3 is TGCGCCAGCAGCCAAGAAGGGACAGGCTGGAACATTCAGTACTTC. Its translation: CASSQEGTGWNIQYF.

A note on this clone: One end of the junction does not line up with germline, which may come from a read error. Other DNA sequences in this sample translate to the same CDR3. The rearrangement links TRBV2 to TRBJ2-7; 9 bases match TRBD1. CDR3 length: 13 amino acids. Germline assignment: CDR1 SNHLY and CDR2 FYNNEI. This chain's CDR3 is CASREDRGYEQYF. The CDR3 coding sequence is TGTGCCAGCAGGGAAGACAGGGGGTACGAGCAGTACTTC.

V and J are TRBV9 and TRBJ1-1; D is possibly TRBD1 (5 bases). Trimming shortened V by 3 bases and J by 0 bases, and 9 bases separated the two germline ends. CDR3 length equals 14 residues. Looked up from germline, CDR1 is SGDLS and CDR2 is YYNGEE. As DNA, the CDR3 is TGTGCCAGCAGCGGGGGAGGGGTGAACACTGAAGCTTTCTTT. Residues: CASSGGGVNTEAFF.

The chain employs TRBV12-3 or TRBV12-4 and TRBJ2-3, with D tentatively TRBD2 (5 bases). This CDR3 contains 13 residues. V dropped 9 bases and J dropped 4 bases, with 14 bases sitting between them. The DNA of the CDR3 is TGTGCCAGTCAAAACGGGAATTCAGATACGCAGTATTTT. Amino acids: CASQNGNSDTQYF.